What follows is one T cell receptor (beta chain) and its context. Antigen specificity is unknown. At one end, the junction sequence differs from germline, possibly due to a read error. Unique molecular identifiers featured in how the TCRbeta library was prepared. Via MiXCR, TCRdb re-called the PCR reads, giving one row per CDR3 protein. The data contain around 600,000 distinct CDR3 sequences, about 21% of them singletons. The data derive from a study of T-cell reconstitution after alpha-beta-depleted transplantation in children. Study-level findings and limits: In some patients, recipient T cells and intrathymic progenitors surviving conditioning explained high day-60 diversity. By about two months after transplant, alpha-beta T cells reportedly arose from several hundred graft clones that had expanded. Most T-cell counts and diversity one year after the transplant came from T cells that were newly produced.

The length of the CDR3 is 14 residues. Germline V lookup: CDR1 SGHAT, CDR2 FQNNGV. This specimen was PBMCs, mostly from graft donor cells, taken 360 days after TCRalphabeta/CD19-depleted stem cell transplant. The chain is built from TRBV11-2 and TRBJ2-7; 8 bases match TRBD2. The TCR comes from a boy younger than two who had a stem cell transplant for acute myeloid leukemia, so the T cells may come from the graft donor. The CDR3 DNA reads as TGTGCCAGCAGCTTAGCAGGACTAGCCGACGGGTCGGACTTC. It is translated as CASSLAGLADGSDF.